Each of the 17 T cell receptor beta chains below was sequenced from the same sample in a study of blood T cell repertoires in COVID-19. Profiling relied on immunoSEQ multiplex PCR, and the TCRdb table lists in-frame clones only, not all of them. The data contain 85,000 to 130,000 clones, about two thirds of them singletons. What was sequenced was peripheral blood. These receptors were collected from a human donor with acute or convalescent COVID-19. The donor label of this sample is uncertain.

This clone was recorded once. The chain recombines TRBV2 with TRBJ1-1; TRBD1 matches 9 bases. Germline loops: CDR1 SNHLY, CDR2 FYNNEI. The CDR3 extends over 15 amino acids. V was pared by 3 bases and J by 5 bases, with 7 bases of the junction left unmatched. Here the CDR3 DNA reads TGTGCCAGCAGTGAGGAACAGGGGGCGTGGACTGAAGCTTTCTTT. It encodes CASSEEQGAWTEAFF.

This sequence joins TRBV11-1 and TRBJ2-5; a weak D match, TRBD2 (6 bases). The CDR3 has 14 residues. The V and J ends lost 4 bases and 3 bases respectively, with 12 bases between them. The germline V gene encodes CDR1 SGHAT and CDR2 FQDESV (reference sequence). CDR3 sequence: CASSYLGGEETQYF. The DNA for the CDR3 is TGTGCCAGCAGCTATCTCGGGGGAGAAGAGACCCAGTACTTC.

CDR3 sequence reads: CASRPGTSGGKNEQFF. In nucleotides, the CDR3 is TGTGCCAGCAGGCCCGGGACTAGCGGGGGGAAGAATGAGCAGTTCTTC. V and J are TRBV28 and TRBJ2-1; 15 bases are shared with TRBD2. The CDR3 covers 16 residues. Germline-derived CDR1 and CDR2 are MDHEN and SYDVKM. V lost 6 bases, J lost 7 bases, and 7 bases stayed unmatched.

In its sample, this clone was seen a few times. CDR3 nucleotide sequence: TGCGCCAGCGGGCCTAACAGGGACGAGCAGTACTTC. Encoded protein: CASGPNRDEQYF. This chain links TRBV10-1 with TRBJ2-7; TRBD1 is a possible D gene (6 bases). The germline V gene encodes CDR1 WNHNN and CDR2 SYGVQD (reference sequence). The CDR3 extends over 12 amino acids. V was cut by 8 bases and J by 5 bases, with 13 bases left in between.

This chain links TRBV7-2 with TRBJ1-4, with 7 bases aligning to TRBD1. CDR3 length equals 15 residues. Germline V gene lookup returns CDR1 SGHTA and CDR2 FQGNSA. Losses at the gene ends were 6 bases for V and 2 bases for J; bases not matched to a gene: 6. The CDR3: CASSRTGVTNEKLFF. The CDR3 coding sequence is TGTGCCAGCAGTCGAACAGGGGTTACTAATGAAAAACTGTTTTTT.

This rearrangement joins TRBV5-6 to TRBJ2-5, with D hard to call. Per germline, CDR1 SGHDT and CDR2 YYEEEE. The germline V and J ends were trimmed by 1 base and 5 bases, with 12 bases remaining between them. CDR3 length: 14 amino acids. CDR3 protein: CASSLMAGAETQYF. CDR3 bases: TGTGCCAGCAGCTTGATGGCCGGAGCGGAGACCCAGTACTTC.

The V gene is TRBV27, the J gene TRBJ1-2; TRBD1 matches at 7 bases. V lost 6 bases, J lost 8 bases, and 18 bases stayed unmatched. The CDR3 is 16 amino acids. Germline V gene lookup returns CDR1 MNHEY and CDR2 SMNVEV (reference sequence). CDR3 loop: CASRPMEGGGMRGYTF. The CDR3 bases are TGTGCCAGCAGGCCGATGGAAGGGGGCGGAATGAGGGGCTACACCTTC.

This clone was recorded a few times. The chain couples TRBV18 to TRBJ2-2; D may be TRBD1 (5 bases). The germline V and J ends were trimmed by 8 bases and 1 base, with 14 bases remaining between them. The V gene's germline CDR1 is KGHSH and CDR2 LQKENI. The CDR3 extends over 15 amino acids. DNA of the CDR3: TGTGCCAGCCAATACTGGACAAGGAACACCGGGGAGCTGTTTTTT. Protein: CASQYWTRNTGELFF.

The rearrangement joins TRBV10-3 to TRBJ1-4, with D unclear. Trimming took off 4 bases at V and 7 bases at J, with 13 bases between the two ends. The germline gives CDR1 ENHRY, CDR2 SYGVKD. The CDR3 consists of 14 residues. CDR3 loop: CAISARERGEKLFF. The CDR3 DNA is TGTGCCATCAGTGCGCGGGAACGGGGTGAAAAACTGTTTTTT.

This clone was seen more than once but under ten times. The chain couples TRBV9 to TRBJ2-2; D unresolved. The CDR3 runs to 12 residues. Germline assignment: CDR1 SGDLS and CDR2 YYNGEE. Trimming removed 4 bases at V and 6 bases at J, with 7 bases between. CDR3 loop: CASSPEPGELFF. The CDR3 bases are TGTGCCAGCAGCCCCGAGCCCGGGGAGCTGTTTTTT.

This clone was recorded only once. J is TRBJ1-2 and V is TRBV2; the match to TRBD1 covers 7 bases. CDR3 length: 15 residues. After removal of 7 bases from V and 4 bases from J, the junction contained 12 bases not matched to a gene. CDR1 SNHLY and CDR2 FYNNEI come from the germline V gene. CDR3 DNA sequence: TGTGCCAGCACGGTCGTAGGGGGCCAACTCTATGGCTACACCTTC. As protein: CASTVVGGQLYGYTF.

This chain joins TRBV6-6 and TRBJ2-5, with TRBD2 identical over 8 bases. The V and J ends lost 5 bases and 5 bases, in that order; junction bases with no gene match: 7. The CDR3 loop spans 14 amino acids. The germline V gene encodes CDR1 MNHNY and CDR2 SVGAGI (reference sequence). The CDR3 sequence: CASSPSGGGETQYF. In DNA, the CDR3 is TGTGCCAGCAGTCCCAGCGGGGGCGGGGAGACCCAGTACTTC.

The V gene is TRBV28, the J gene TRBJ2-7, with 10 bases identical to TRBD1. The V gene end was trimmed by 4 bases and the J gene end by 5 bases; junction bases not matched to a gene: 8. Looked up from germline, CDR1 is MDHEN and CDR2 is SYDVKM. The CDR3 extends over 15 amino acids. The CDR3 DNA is TGTGCCAGCAGTTCGGCCGGGACAGGGGACCACGAGCAGTACTTC. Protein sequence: CASSSAGTGDHEQYF. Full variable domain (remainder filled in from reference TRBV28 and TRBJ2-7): DVKVTQSSRYLVKRTGEKVFLECVQDMDHENMFWYRQDPGLGLRLIYFSYDVKMKEKGDIPEGYSVSREKKERFSLILESASTNQTSMYLCASSSAGTGDHEQYFGPGTRLTVT.

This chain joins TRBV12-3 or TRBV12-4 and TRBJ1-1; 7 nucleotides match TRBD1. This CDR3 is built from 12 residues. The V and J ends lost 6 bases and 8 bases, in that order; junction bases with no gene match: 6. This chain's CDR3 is CASRWGTAEAFF. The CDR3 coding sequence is TGTGCCAGCAGGTGGGGGACAGCAGAAGCTTTCTTT.

In nucleotides, the CDR3 is TGTGCCAGCAGACAGGGGGAGGGTGGCTACACCTTC. This sequence encodes CASRQGEGGYTF. This sequence joins TRBV6-6 and TRBJ1-2, with TRBD1 matching over 8 bases. The V segment lost 6 bases and the J segment 7 bases; nucleotides outside the gene matches: 4. From germline, CDR1 is MNHNY and CDR2 SVGAGI (reference sequence). The CDR3 contains 12 residues.

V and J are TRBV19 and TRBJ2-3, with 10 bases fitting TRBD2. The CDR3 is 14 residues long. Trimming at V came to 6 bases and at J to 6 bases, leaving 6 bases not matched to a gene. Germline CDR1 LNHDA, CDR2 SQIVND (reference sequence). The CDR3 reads CASSSGGVVDTQYF. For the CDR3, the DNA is TGTGCCAGTAGCAGCGGGGGGGTTGTCGATACGCAGTATTTT.

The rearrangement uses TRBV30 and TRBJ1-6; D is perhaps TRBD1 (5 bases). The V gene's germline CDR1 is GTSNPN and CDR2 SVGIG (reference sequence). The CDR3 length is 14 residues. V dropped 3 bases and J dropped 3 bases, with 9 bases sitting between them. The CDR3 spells CAWSAQGYNSPLHF. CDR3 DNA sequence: TGTGCCTGGAGCGCCCAGGGCTATAATTCACCCCTCCACTTT.